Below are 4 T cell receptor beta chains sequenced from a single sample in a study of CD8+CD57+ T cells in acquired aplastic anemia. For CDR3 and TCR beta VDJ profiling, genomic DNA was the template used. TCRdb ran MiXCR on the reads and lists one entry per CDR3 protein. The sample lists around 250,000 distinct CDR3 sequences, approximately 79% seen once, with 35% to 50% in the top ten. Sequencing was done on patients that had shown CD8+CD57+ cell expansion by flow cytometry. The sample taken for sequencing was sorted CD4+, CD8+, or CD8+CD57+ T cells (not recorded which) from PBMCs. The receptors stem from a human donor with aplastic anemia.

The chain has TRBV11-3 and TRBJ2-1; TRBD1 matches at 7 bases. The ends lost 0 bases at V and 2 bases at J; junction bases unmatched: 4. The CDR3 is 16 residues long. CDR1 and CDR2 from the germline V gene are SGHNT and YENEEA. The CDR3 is CASSLDLTGPYNEQFF. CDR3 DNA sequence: TGTGCCAGCAGCTTAGATCTGACAGGGCCCTACAATGAGCAGTTCTTC.

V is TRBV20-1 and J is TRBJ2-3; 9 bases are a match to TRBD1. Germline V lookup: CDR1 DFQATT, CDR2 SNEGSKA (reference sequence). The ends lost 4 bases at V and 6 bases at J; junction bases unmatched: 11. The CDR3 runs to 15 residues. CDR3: CSATTGDRAMDTQYF. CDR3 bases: TGCAGTGCTACCACGGGGGACAGGGCTATGGATACGCAGTATTTT.

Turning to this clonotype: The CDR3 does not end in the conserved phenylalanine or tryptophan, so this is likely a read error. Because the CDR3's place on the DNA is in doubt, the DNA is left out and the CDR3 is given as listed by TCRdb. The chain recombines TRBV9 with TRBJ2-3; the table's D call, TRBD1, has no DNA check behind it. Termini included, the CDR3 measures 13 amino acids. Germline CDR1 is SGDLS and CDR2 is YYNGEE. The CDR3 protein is CASGDGTTRTRPL.

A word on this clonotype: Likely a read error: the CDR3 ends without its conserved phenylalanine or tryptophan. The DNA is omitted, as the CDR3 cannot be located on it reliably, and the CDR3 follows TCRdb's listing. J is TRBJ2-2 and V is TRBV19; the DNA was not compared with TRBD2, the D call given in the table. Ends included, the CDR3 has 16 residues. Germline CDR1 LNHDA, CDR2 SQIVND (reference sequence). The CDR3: CASSIASGANNEQLFV.